This passage covers 14 T cell receptor beta chains from one sample sequenced in a study of CD8+ T cells in alopecia areata. Extracted from the samples, RNA was reverse transcribed into cDNA to serve as the sequencing template. The method was immunoSEQ multiplex PCR; TCRdb's version includes in-frame clones alone and lacks a portion of them. The top ten clones hold more than 0.85% of a sample with hundreds of thousands of clones, about 62% of them seen once. Treatment given: oral pan-JAK inhibitor, 5-10 mg twice daily. Sequenced material: CD4+ T cells sorted from blood, taken between weeks 51 and 52, from a patient treated with tofacitinib. All receptors come from a human donor with alopecia areata.

The V call is TRBV29-1, the J call TRBJ2-5, with D tentatively TRBD2 (5 bases). Per germline, CDR1 SQVTM and CDR2 ANQGSEA. The V gene lost 3 bases and the J gene lost 3 bases, with 11 bases spanning the gap. The CDR3 runs 13 residues. For the CDR3, the DNA is TGCAGCGTTGATCGCGGGCCTAAAGAGACCCAGTACTTC. It translates to CSVDRGPKETQYF.

Here the CDR3 reads CASSPEFVSNQPQHF. The CDR3, as DNA: TGTGCCAGCAGCCCCGAGTTTGTAAGCAATCAGCCCCAGCATTTT. The J gene is TRBJ1-5, the V gene TRBV2; unclear D gene. Germline CDR1 SNHLY, CDR2 FYNNEI. The CDR3 has 15 amino acids. V lost 6 bases, J lost 1 base, and 13 bases lay in between.

This clone was seen only once. This chain uses TRBV4-1 with TRBJ2-7; D unclear. Germline CDR1 MGHRA, CDR2 YSYEKL. The CDR3 totals 12 residues. Between the trimmed V and J ends, which lost 4 bases and 7 bases, there was a span of 11 bases. The CDR3 DNA reads TGCGCCAGCAGCCTTGACTTGGGGGAGCAGTACTTC. Its protein is CASSLDLGEQYF.

This clone appeared a few times. One junction end does not reproduce the germline sequence, and a read error may be involved. The chain recombines TRBV6-1 with TRBJ2-7; D is perhaps TRBD1 (5 bases). Germline CDR1 and CDR2: MNHNS and SASEGT. The CDR3 totals 11 residues. DNA of the CDR3: TGTGCCAGCAGTTCCCAGGGTGTTCTGGACTTC. It yields the protein CASSSQGVLDF.

Only one count was recorded for this clone. The chain is built from TRBV9 and TRBJ1-2; the match to TRBD1 covers 12 bases. This CDR3 region has 15 residues. Trimming took 3 bases from V and 4 from J; bases not matched to a gene: 4. Germline loops: CDR1 SGDLS, CDR2 YYNGEE. CDR3 region: CASSAEGQGAYGYTF. The CDR3 region has the DNA TGTGCCAGCAGCGCTGAGGGACAGGGGGCCTATGGCTACACCTTC.

This clone was seen only a few times. The sample holds other DNA sequences that translate to the same CDR3. The chain employs TRBV10-3 and TRBJ2-5, with D uncertain. The CDR3 loop spans 11 amino acids. The ends were cut back, 3 bases at V and 5 bases at J, with 4 bases in the middle. CDR1 is ENHRY and CDR2 is SYGVKD in the germline V gene. This chain's CDR3 is CAISEKETQYF. In DNA, the CDR3 is TGTGCCATCAGTGAAAAGGAGACCCAGTACTTC.

The chain combines TRBV9 with TRBJ2-2; TRBD1 matches at 9 bases. The germline CDR1 and CDR2 sequences are SGDLS and YYNGEE. The CDR3 is 16 residues long. Germline trimming cut 0 bases from V and 7 bases from J; bases unmatched to any gene: 7. CDR3 protein: CASSVDGTGSGGELFF. The CDR3 nucleotides read TGTGCCAGCAGCGTAGACGGGACAGGGAGCGGCGGGGAGCTGTTTTTT.

V and J are TRBV5-1 and TRBJ2-7; D could derive from TRBD1 or TRBD2 (5 bases each). The CDR3 is 14 amino acids. Per the germline V gene, CDR1 is SGHRS and CDR2 is YFSETQ. The ends were cut back, 0 bases at V and 2 bases at J, with 9 bases in the middle. CDR3 protein: CASSLARDPYEQYF. The DNA for the CDR3 is TGCGCCAGCAGCTTGGCCAGGGACCCCTACGAGCAGTACTTC.

This clone was observed a few times. At the DNA level, this CDR3 is encoded by other sequences in the same sample as well. The J gene is TRBJ2-7, the V gene TRBV29-1, with D possibly TRBD2 on 5 matching bases. From germline, CDR1 is SQVTM and CDR2 ANQGSEA. The CDR3 has 10 residues. V was shortened by 4 bases and J by 4 bases, with 5 bases between the two germline ends. The CDR3 here is CSVGEYEQYF. The CDR3 region has the DNA TGCAGCGTTGGGGAGTACGAGCAGTACTTC.

V gene TRBV15 combines with J gene TRBJ2-1; D gene unclear. CDR3 length: 18 amino acids. V was shortened by 0 bases and J by 1 base, with 16 bases between the two germline ends. Germline CDR1 and CDR2: LNHNV and YYDKDF (reference sequence). This CDR3 reads CATSRDPLNDQSYNEQFF. The DNA of the CDR3 is TGTGCCACCAGCAGAGATCCCCTTAACGACCAATCCTACAATGAGCAGTTCTTC.

This clone appeared a few times. Distinct nucleotide sequences in the sample also encode this CDR3. This chain links TRBV7-2 with TRBJ2-3; D is ambiguous. This CDR3 contains 12 residues. Germline V gives CDR1 SGHTA, CDR2 FQGNSA. Trimming removed 4 bases from V and 0 bases from J, with 2 bases in between. CDR3 region: CASSSSTDTQYF. Written as DNA, the CDR3 is TGTGCCAGCAGCTCCAGCACAGATACGCAGTATTTT.

The CDR3 DNA sequence: TGTGCCAGCAGCTTGTCATCAGTCGGTGAGACCCAGTACTTC. Protein: CASSLSSVGETQYF. The chain recombines TRBV7-2 with TRBJ2-5, with D uncertain. Deletions cut 3 bases from V and 5 bases from J, with 13 bases between. The CDR3 is 14 residues long. Germline CDR1 reads SGHTA; CDR2 reads FQGNSA.

The chain recombines TRBV30 with TRBJ1-1; the D is unclear. CDR1 is GTSNPN, CDR2 SVGIG, per germline (reference sequence). The CDR3 has 11 residues. V was trimmed by 7 bases and J by 2 bases, leaving 8 bases between them. Here the CDR3 reads CAYGRNTEAFF. CDR3 DNA sequence: TGTGCCTACGGCAGAAACACTGAAGCTTTCTTT.

The rearrangement uses TRBV9 and TRBJ2-1; D is ambiguous. CDR1 SGDLS and CDR2 YYNGEE come from the germline V gene. V was cut by 4 bases and J by 7 bases, with 24 bases left in between. This CDR3 spans 17 amino acids. The CDR3 region has the DNA TGTGCCAGCAGCCCTGACCTGGGCTGGCAATCTTGGAATGAGCAGTTCTTC. It encodes CASSPDLGWQSWNEQFF.